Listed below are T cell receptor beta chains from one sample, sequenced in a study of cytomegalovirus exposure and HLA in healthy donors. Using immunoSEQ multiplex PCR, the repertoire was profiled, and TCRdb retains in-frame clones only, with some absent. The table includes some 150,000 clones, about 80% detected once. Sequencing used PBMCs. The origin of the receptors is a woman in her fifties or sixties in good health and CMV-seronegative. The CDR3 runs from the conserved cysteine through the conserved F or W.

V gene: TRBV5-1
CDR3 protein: CASSERYREETQYF

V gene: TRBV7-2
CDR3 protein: CASSLAGTSVRETQYF

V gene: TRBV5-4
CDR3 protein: CASSLAVGAPYEQYF

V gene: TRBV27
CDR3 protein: CASSLEAGGENYGYTF

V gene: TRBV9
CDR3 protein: CASSVSLSEGGYTF

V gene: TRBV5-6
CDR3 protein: CASSFGESNEQYF

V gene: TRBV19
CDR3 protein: CASRPDRGFNQPQHF

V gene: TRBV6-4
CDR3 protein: CASSPLAGEKDTQYF

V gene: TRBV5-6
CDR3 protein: CASSPPTRNTEAFF

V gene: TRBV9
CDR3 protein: CASSVGQGVYEQYF

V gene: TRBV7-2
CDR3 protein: CASSPAALLANYGYTF

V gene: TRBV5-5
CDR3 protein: CASSLGLAGGPNTGELFF

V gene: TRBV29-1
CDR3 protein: CSVIRTGSSYEQYF

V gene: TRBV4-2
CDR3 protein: CASSQERVNTEAFF

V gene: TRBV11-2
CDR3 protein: CASSLKGWDEQFF

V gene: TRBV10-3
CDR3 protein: CATSLATGFLGYTF

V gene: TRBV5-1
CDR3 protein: CASSLASGSSGETQYF

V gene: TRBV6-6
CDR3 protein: CASSYYGGYNEQFF

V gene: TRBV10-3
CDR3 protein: CAIRDTYNEQFF

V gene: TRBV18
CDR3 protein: CASSPVAGDYEQYF

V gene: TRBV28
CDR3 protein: CASSFGLAGEQYF

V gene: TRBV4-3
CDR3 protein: CASSHGLAGEYNEQFF

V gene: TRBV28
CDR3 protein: CASSYRDRYTGELFF

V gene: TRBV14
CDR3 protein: CASTELAGYNEQFF

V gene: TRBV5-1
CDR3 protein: CASSLPSGGAVPDTQYF

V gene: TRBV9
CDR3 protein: CASSGPGTGDHYGYTF

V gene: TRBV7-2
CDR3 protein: CASSSTSGGPVF

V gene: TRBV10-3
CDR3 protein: CAISRDTEGEQYF

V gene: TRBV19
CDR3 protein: CASTSGVILNTEAFF

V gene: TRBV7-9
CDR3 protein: CASSPGGEGNEQFF

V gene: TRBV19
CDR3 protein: CASVGAGGYEQFF

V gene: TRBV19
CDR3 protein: CASSKPSSHEQFF

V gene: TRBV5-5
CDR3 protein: CASSLVRYDKETQYF

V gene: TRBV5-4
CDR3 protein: CASSNKQGLNTEAFF

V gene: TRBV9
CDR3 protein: CASSAGTSGGDTQYF

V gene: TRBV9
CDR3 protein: CASNLGGVETQYF

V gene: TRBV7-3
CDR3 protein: CASSPGQGRNEQFF

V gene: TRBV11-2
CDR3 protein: CASSNTIEETQYF

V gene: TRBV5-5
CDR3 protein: CASSLVLRANQPQHF

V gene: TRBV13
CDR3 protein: CASSLVGRRPQMGGIGLRGYTF

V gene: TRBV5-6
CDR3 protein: CASSLAGYSGLGIAGELFF